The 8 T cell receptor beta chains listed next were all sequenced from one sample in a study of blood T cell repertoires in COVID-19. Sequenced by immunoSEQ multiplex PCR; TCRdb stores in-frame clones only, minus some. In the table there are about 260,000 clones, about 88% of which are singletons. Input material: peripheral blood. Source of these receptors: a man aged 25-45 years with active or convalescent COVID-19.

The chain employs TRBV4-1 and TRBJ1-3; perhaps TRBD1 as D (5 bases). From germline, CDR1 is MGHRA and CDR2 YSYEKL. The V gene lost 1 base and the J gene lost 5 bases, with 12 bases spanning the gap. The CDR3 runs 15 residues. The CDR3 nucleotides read TGCGCCAGCAGCCAAGGAACGCAGGGAAGAAACACCATATATTTT. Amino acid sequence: CASSQGTQGRNTIYF.

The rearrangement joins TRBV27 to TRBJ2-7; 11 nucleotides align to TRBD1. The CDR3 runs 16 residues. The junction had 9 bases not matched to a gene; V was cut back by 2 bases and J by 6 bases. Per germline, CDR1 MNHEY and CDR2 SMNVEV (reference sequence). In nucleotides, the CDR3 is TGTGCCAGCAGTTTACCCGGACAGGGGGCGGGAATCGAGCAGTACTTC. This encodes CASSLPGQGAGIEQYF.

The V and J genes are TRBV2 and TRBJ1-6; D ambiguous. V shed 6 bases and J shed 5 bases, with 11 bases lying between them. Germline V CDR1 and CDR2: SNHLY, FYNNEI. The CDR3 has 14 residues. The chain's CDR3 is CASSGLYNNSPLHF. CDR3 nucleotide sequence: TGTGCCAGCAGCGGACTGTATAATAATTCACCCCTCCACTTT.

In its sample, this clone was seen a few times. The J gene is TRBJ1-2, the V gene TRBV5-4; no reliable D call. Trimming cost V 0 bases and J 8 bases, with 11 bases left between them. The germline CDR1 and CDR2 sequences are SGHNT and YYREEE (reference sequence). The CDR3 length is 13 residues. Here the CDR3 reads CASSLAGVRGYTF. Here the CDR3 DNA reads TGTGCCAGCAGCTTGGCAGGTGTGCGAGGCTACACCTTC.

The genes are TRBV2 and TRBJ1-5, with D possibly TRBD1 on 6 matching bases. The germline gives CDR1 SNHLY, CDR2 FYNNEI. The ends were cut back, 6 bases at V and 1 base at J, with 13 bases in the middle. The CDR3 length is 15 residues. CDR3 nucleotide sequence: TGTGCCAGCAGGAAACAGGGTGTGAGCAATCAGCCCCAGCATTTT. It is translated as CASRKQGVSNQPQHF. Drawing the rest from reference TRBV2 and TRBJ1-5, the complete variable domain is EPEVTQTPSHQVTQMGQEVILRCVPISNHLYFYWYRQILGQKVEFLVSFYNNEISEKSEIFDDQFSVERPDGSNFTLKIRSTKLEDSAMYFCASRKQGVSNQPQHFGDGTRLSIL.

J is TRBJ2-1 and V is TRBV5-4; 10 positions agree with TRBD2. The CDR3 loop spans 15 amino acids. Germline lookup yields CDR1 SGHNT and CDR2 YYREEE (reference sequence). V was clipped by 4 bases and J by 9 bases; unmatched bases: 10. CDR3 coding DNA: TGTGCCAGCAGCGTAGACGGACTAGCGGTCGGTGAGCAGTTCTTC. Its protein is CASSVDGLAVGEQFF.

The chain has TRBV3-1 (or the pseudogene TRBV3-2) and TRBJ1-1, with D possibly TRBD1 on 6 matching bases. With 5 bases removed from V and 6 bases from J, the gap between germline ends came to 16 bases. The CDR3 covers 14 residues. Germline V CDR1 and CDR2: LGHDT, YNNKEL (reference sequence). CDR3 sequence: CASSYFVGTPEAFF. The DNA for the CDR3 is TGTGCCAGCAGCTACTTTGTGGGGACACCTGAAGCTTTCTTT.

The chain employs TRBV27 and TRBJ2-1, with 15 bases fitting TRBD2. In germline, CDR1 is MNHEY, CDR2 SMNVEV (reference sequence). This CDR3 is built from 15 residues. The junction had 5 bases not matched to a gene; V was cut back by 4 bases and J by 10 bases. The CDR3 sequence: CASSSGLAGGWEQFF. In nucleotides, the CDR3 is TGTGCCAGCAGTTCGGGACTAGCGGGGGGTTGGGAGCAGTTCTTC.